These T cell receptor beta chains were read from a single sample in a study of regulatory T cells in long-lasting Graves disease. TCRdb fed the multiplex PCR reads into MiXCR, producing one record per CDR3 protein. This sample yields around 400,000 distinct CDR3 sequences, of which roughly 24% are seen a single time; less than 30% belongs to the top ten. Sequencing used peripheral blood mononuclear cells (PBMCs), obtained when the disease was refractory, from a patient treated with antithyroid drugs. The receptor set was obtained from a woman aged 35 to 49 with Graves disease. The CDR3 runs from the conserved cysteine through the conserved F or W. D genes are given only for firm matches. Clone size is shown for a subset of rows, as once, few, many or a class of expanded clone.

d_gene	v_gene	j_gene	abundance	CDR3aa	CDR3nt
.	TRBV5-1	TRBJ1-2	many	CASSLGGQLVYGYTF	TGCGCCAGCAGCTTGGGAGGACAGTTAGTCTATGGCTACACCTTC
TRBD1	TRBV3-1	TRBJ1-4	.	CASSTSLAGGNEKLFF	TGTGCCAGCAGCACCTCCCTGGCAGGGGGTAATGAAAAACTGTTTTTT
.	TRBV5-1	TRBJ2-7	.	CASSPADWAYEQYF	TGCGCCAGCAGCCCGGCCGACTGGGCCTACGAGCAGTACTTC
.	TRBV3-1	TRBJ1-1	.	CASSQVDLGTEAFF	TGTGCCAGCAGCCAAGTAGATTTGGGCACTGAAGCTTTCTTT
.	TRBV28	TRBJ1-4	many	CASSSGRSEKLFF	TGTGCCAGCAGTTCGGGACGGTCCGAAAAACTGTTTTTT
.	TRBV7-9	TRBJ2-5	few	CASSSHWSRGVETQYF	TGTGCCAGCAGCTCACACTGGAGCAGGGGCGTTGAGACCCAGTACTTC
.	TRBV2	TRBJ2-6	many	CASREGQSLSGANVLTF	TGTGCCAGCAGAGAGGGGCAGAGTCTCTCTGGGGCCAACGTCCTGACTTTC
TRBD2	TRBV7-2	TRBJ2-1	few	CASSWRAIAGVTDEQFF	TGTGCCAGCAGCTGGAGGGCTATAGCGGGAGTCACCGATGAGCAGTTCTTC
.	TRBV15	TRBJ2-2	.	CATSRGVPERELFF	TGTGCCACCAGCAGAGGTGTTCCCGAACGGGAGCTGTTTTTT
.	TRBV28	TRBJ2-2	many	CASNERNTGELFF	TGTGCCAGCAACGAGCGGAACACCGGGGAGCTGTTTTTT
.	TRBV10-3	TRBJ2-7	few	CAISEPGLGYEQYF	TGTGCCATCAGTGAGCCGGGACTCGGGTACGAGCAGTACTTC
.	TRBV28	TRBJ1-5	many	CASSLSPGQPQHF	TGTGCCAGCAGTTTAAGCCCGGGACAGCCCCAGCATTTT
.	TRBV30	TRBJ1-4	few	CAWSVVHEKLFF	TGTGCCTGGAGTGTAGTTCATGAAAAACTGTTTTTT
.	TRBV19	TRBJ2-2	few	CASRTPGDTGELFF	TGTGCCAGTAGAACACCCGGGGACACCGGGGAGCTGTTTTTT
.	TRBV20-1	TRBJ2-7	.	CSARVLVWGLEQYF	TGCAGTGCTAGAGTCCTCGTTTGGGGTCTCGAGCAGTACTTC
.	TRBV10-1	TRBJ2-3	few	CASSERGSGTDTQYF	TGCGCCAGCAGTGAAAGGGGTAGCGGCACAGATACGCAGTATTTT
TRBD2	TRBV28	TRBJ2-7	many	CASNRLAGAISLEQYF	TGTGCCAGCAATCGGCTAGCGGGAGCAATAAGTCTCGAGCAGTACTTC
TRBD1	TRBV7-2	TRBJ2-1	.	CASRPTGGEGEQFF	TGTGCCAGCAGGCCAACAGGGGGAGAGGGTGAGCAGTTCTTC
.	TRBV30	TRBJ1-5	.	CAWSGARGWDNQPQHF	TGTGCCTGGAGTGGTGCCCGGGGATGGGACAATCAGCCCCAGCATTTT
.	TRBV5-5	TRBJ1-1	few	CASSSPGEAEAFF	TGTGCCAGCAGCTCCCCCGGGGAGGCTGAAGCTTTCTTT
.	TRBV29-1	TRBJ1-1	many	CSGTGSWGTEAFF	TGCAGCGGCACAGGGTCATGGGGGACTGAAGCTTTCTTT
.	TRBV2	TRBJ1-4	many	CASSEEGWPEKLFF	TGTGCCAGCAGTGAGGAGGGGTGGCCTGAAAAACTGTTTTTT
.	TRBV10-3	TRBJ2-7	.	CAISVGTRAVEQYF	TGTGCCATCAGTGTTGGGACCCGGGCGGTCGAGCAGTACTTC
TRBD2	TRBV27	TRBJ2-7	many	CASSLFAGGPGEQYF	TGTGCCAGCAGTTTATTCGCGGGAGGGCCAGGCGAGCAGTACTTC
.	TRBV29-1	TRBJ1-1	many	CSVVRDTHEAFF	TGCAGCGTTGTACGGGACACCCATGAAGCTTTCTTT
.	TRBV5-1	TRBJ1-3	many	CASSLVPTVNSGNTIYF	TGCGCCAGCAGCTTGGTCCCGACAGTCAACTCTGGAAACACCATATATTTT
.	TRBV20-1	TRBJ2-7	many	CSARGGYEQYF	TGCAGTGCTAGAGGAGGGTACGAGCAGTACTTC
.	TRBV6-9	TRBJ1-3	.	CASISVRTVISGNTIYF	TGTGCCAGCATTTCAGTTAGGACAGTCATCTCTGGAAACACCATATATTTT
.	TRBV2	TRBJ1-2	.	CASIFPGRYGYTF	TGTGCCAGCATCTTTCCAGGGAGGTATGGCTACACCTTC
TRBD1	TRBV11-2	TRBJ1-2	many	CASNKGGHYGYTF	TGTGCCAGCAACAAAGGGGGCCACTATGGCTACACCTTC
.	TRBV20-1	TRBJ2-7	many	CSAIWGAYEQYF	TGCAGTGCTATTTGGGGCGCATACGAGCAGTACTTC
.	TRBV4-1	TRBJ2-7	.	CASSPHPEGRTYEQYF	TGCGCCAGCAGCCCCCATCCGGAGGGTAGAACCTACGAGCAGTACTTC
TRBD2	TRBV20-1	TRBJ2-5	many	CSASPGEGRQETQYF	TGCAGTGCTAGCCCCGGGGAGGGACGACAAGAGACCCAGTACTTC
.	TRBV25-1	TRBJ2-7	.	CASADFGEQYF	TGTGCCAGCGCGGACTTTGGCGAGCAGTACTTC
.	TRBV11-3	TRBJ2-7	many	CASSSRKGDEQYF	TGTGCCAGCAGCTCCCGGAAGGGGGACGAGCAGTACTTC
TRBD2	TRBV3-1	TRBJ2-7	few	CASSHLAGSEQYF	TGTGCCAGCAGCCACCTAGCGGGATCCGAGCAGTACTTC
.	TRBV5-1	TRBJ1-3	few	CASRPEAYGNTIYF	TGCGCCAGCAGACCGGAGGCTTACGGAAACACCATATATTTT
TRBD1	TRBV4-1	TRBJ1-1	.	CASSQLTGGSEAFF	TGCGCCAGCAGTCAACTTACAGGGGGCAGTGAAGCTTTCTTT
TRBD1	TRBV19	TRBJ1-1	few	CASSSHGQGGTEAFF	TGTGCCAGTAGTAGCCATGGACAGGGAGGCACTGAAGCTTTCTTT
TRBD2	TRBV29-1	TRBJ2-1	.	CSVGLLADNEQFF	TGCAGCGTTGGGTTACTAGCGGACAATGAGCAGTTCTTC
.	TRBV19	TRBJ2-1	once	CATQWGRLYNEQFF	TGTGCCACCCAGTGGGGACGGCTTTACAATGAGCAGTTCTTC
.	TRBV10-3	TRBJ2-7	few	CAIKAGPGYYEQYF	TGTGCCATCAAGGCAGGGCCGGGTTACTACGAGCAGTACTTC
.	TRBV28	TRBJ2-7	.	CASSFHGTGTYEQYF	TGTGCCAGCAGTTTCCACGGGACGGGTACCTACGAGCAGTACTTC
.	TRBV28	TRBJ2-5	many	CASSPMGSQETQYF	TGTGCCAGCAGCCCAATGGGCAGCCAAGAGACCCAGTACTTC
TRBD1	TRBV7-6	TRBJ2-7	many	CASSSLPGQGYEQYF	TGTGCCAGCAGCTCGCTCCCGGGACAGGGCTACGAGCAGTACTTC
.	TRBV7-2	TRBJ2-7	.	CASSLVAADSYEQYF	TGTGCCAGCAGCTTAGTGGCAGCGGACTCCTACGAGCAGTACTTC
TRBD2	TRBV10-2	TRBJ2-7	.	CASSQATSGRSVWYEQYF	TGCGCCAGCAGCCAAGCCACTAGCGGGAGATCTGTGTGGTACGAGCAGTACTTC
TRBD2	TRBV28	TRBJ2-1	.	CASSLGTGLAGGGEQFF	TGTGCCAGCAGTTTAGGGACCGGACTAGCGGGAGGAGGTGAGCAGTTCTTC